The rows below give T cell receptor beta chains drawn from one sample of a study of shared clonotypes between healthy human individuals. Produced via immunoSEQ multiplex PCR; TCRdb's table is partial and in-frame only. Among approximately 2.1 million clones listed, about 92% were seen once. The sequencing sample was made of naive CD4+ T cells from PBMCs. All receptors come from a man aged 18-30 years in good health. Some clones in this sample may be carry-over from other donors' samples. The CDR3 runs from the conserved cysteine through the conserved F or W. Each record gives: clone size, D gene, J gene, V gene, CDR3 DNA, CDR3 protein. A D gene is named only where the DNA matches it firmly. Clone size is given for some rows only: seen once, a few or many times, or a class if the clone is expanded.

clone size: .; D gene: .; J gene: TRBJ2-1; V gene: TRBV12-5; CDR3 DNA: TGTGCTAGTGGCGAGGTCCCGAGCGAGCAGTTCTTC; CDR3 protein: CASGEVPSEQFF
clone size: .; D gene: TRBD2; J gene: TRBJ2-1; V gene: TRBV6-6; CDR3 DNA: TGTGCCAGCAGTTTGGTTAGCGGGGCTAATGAGCAGTTCTTC; CDR3 protein: CASSLVSGANEQFF
clone size: once; D gene: .; J gene: TRBJ2-1; V gene: TRBV5-1; CDR3 DNA: TGCGCCAGCAGCTTGGTTCCTACAATAAAGGGGAATGAGCAGTTCTTC; CDR3 protein: CASSLVPTIKGNEQFF
clone size: .; D gene: TRBD1; J gene: TRBJ1-4; V gene: TRBV6-5; CDR3 DNA: TGTGCCAGCAGAGGACAGGCAACTAATGAAAAACTGTTTTTT; CDR3 protein: CASRGQATNEKLFF
clone size: .; D gene: .; J gene: TRBJ1-1; V gene: TRBV19; CDR3 DNA: TGTGCCAGTAGTGGGGAGCGGGCCGGCACTGAAGCTTTCTTT; CDR3 protein: CASSGERAGTEAFF
clone size: .; D gene: .; J gene: TRBJ1-2; V gene: TRBV2; CDR3 DNA: TGTGCCAGCAGTGTCGGGCAGGAGGGTGGCTACACCTTC; CDR3 protein: CASSVGQEGGYTF
clone size: .; D gene: TRBD1; J gene: TRBJ1-2; V gene: TRBV5-1; CDR3 DNA: TGCGCCAGCGGGCTCGACAGGGGGAACTATGGCTACACCTTC; CDR3 protein: CASGLDRGNYGYTF
clone size: .; D gene: .; J gene: TRBJ2-3; V gene: TRBV5-6; CDR3 DNA: TGTGCCAGCGGCACAGATACGCAGTATTTT; CDR3 protein: CASGTDTQYF
clone size: .; D gene: .; J gene: TRBJ2-5; V gene: TRBV5-8; CDR3 DNA: TGTGCCAGCAGCTTCTGGGGAGAGACCCAGTACTTC; CDR3 protein: CASSFWGETQYF
clone size: .; D gene: TRBD2; J gene: TRBJ2-2; V gene: TRBV19; CDR3 DNA: TGTGCCAGTAGAGAGACATACCTAGCGGGAGAAAACGGGGAGCTGTTTTTT; CDR3 protein: CASRETYLAGENGELFF
clone size: .; D gene: TRBD1; J gene: TRBJ2-5; V gene: TRBV5-1; CDR3 DNA: TGCGCCAGCAGCTCGGGACAGGGGGAACACGAGACCCAGTACTTC; CDR3 protein: CASSSGQGEHETQYF
clone size: .; D gene: .; J gene: TRBJ2-2; V gene: TRBV19; CDR3 DNA: TGTGCCAGTAGTGCCGACAGAAACACCGGGGAGCTGTTTTTT; CDR3 protein: CASSADRNTGELFF
clone size: .; D gene: TRBD1; J gene: TRBJ1-1; V gene: TRBV28; CDR3 DNA: TGTGCCAGCAGACAGGGGGTGGGTGAAGCTTTCTTT; CDR3 protein: CASRQGVGEAFF
clone size: once; D gene: .; J gene: TRBJ1-3; V gene: TRBV28; CDR3 DNA: TGTGCCAGCAGGTACGCTGGAAACACCATATATTTT; CDR3 protein: CASRYAGNTIYF
clone size: .; D gene: TRBD1; J gene: TRBJ1-2; V gene: TRBV5-1; CDR3 DNA: TGCGCCAGCAGCGAGGGACAGTATGGCTACACCTTC; CDR3 protein: CASSEGQYGYTF
clone size: .; D gene: TRBD1; J gene: TRBJ2-7; V gene: TRBV5-1; CDR3 DNA: TGCGCCAGCAGCTTGATCGGACAGGTTGGCTACGAGCAGTACTTC; CDR3 protein: CASSLIGQVGYEQYF
clone size: .; D gene: .; J gene: TRBJ2-5; V gene: TRBV7-2; CDR3 DNA: TGTGCCAGCAGCTTAGGGACTGTCCAAGAGACCCAGTACTTC; CDR3 protein: CASSLGTVQETQYF
clone size: .; D gene: .; J gene: TRBJ1-1; V gene: TRBV29-1; CDR3 DNA: TGCAGCGTTGAAAAGGGCAGCTCGAACACTGAAGCTTTCTTT; CDR3 protein: CSVEKGSSNTEAFF
clone size: .; D gene: .; J gene: TRBJ2-7; V gene: TRBV19; CDR3 DNA: TGTGCCAGTAGTACCCAGTCAGGAGGGCGGTACTTC; CDR3 protein: CASSTQSGGRYF
clone size: .; D gene: .; J gene: TRBJ2-7; V gene: TRBV19; CDR3 DNA: TGTGCCAGTAGTTCCCGCGGCGGTTCCTACGAGCAGTACTTC; CDR3 protein: CASSSRGGSYEQYF
clone size: .; D gene: .; J gene: TRBJ1-2; V gene: TRBV7-2; CDR3 DNA: TGTGCCAGCAGCTCCGGGACACTCATCGGCGGCTACACCTTC; CDR3 protein: CASSSGTLIGGYTF
clone size: .; D gene: TRBD2; J gene: TRBJ2-2; V gene: TRBV6-5; CDR3 DNA: TGTGCCAGCAGTCCTCTGGGGACTAGCGGCCTGTTTTTT; CDR3 protein: CASSPLGTSGLFF
clone size: .; D gene: TRBD1; J gene: TRBJ1-2; V gene: TRBV5-6; CDR3 DNA: TGTGCCAGCAGCCCTGGACAGGGGGTTAACTATGGCTACACCTTC; CDR3 protein: CASSPGQGVNYGYTF
clone size: .; D gene: TRBD1; J gene: TRBJ1-1; V gene: TRBV15; CDR3 DNA: TGTGCCACCAGCAGAGGGGACAGGGGGAACACTGAAGCTTTCTTT; CDR3 protein: CATSRGDRGNTEAFF
clone size: .; D gene: TRBD2; J gene: TRBJ2-1; V gene: TRBV19; CDR3 DNA: TGTGCCAGTAGTCCGGGACTAGCGGGAGGGCTCGCGAGCAATGAGCAGTTCTTC; CDR3 protein: CASSPGLAGGLASNEQFF
clone size: .; D gene: .; J gene: TRBJ2-2; V gene: TRBV7-9; CDR3 DNA: TGTGCCAGCAGCGTTGCGAGGCAGTCCGGGGAGCTGTTTTTT; CDR3 protein: CASSVARQSGELFF